The 16 T cell receptor beta chains presented below share a single source sample, sequenced in a study of blood T cells in healthy people across ages. Together with a sample-barcoded 5' primer, a J-beta primer mix was included in a second PCR lasting about 7 to 11 cycles. MiXCR was run by TCRdb on the 5' RACE reads, yielding one entry per CDR3 protein. The sample carries approximately 1.5 million distinct CDR3 sequences, 40% to 45% recorded once. The sequenced sample was blood. These receptor sequences come from a woman aged 18-30 years in good health.

A word on this clonotype: It may be a read error: a sequence one base away is much more abundant. The chain uses TRBV7-2 and TRBJ2-1, with 7 bases fitting TRBD2. This CDR3 has 14 amino acids. With 5 bases clipped from V and 3 bases from J, the junction kept 4 bases outside the gene matches. Germline lookup yields CDR1 SGHTA and CDR2 FQGNSA. CDR3 sequence (DNA): TGTGCCAGCAGCCCGGGACTATTCTACAATGAGCAGTTCTTC. This codes for CASSPGLFYNEQFF.

The chain is built from TRBV25-1 and TRBJ2-7, with 8 nucleotides matching TRBD1. The CDR3 consists of 15 residues. Germline lookup yields CDR1 MGHDK and CDR2 SYGVNS. Trimming removed 6 bases from V and 5 bases from J; junction bases left unmatched: 12. The CDR3 region has the DNA TGTGCCAGCAGACCCTTGGGGGCAGGGGGCAACGAGCAGTACTTC. The encoded protein is CASRPLGAGGNEQYF.

The chain combines TRBV4-3 with TRBJ2-1; maybe TRBD2 (5 bases). Trimming removed 3 bases at V and 6 bases at J, with 21 bases between. The germline CDR1 and CDR2 sequences are LGHNA and YSLEER. This CDR3 has 17 residues. The CDR3 coding sequence is TGCGCCAGCAGCCAGTCCCTCTTGGCGGGCACCTGCAATGAGCAGTTCTTC. Translation gives CASSQSLLAGTCNEQFF.

The chain joins TRBV3-1 to TRBJ2-3; D not certain. Germline lookup yields CDR1 LGHDT and CDR2 YNNKEL (reference sequence). The CDR3 spans 17 residues. V was clipped by 1 base and J by 1 base, with 15 bases between them. Here the CDR3 reads CASSQVSTLEGTDTQYF. For the CDR3, the DNA is TGTGCCAGCAGCCAAGTCTCAACTCTCGAAGGCACAGATACGCAGTATTTT.

This clonotype showed up just a few times. The gene calls are TRBV5-1 and TRBJ2-5; 8 nucleotides agree with TRBD1. CDR3 length: 24 residues. V trimming: 2 bases; J trimming: 0 bases; junction bases outside the gene matches: 30. CDR1 is SGHRS and CDR2 is YFSETQ in the germline V gene. The DNA for the CDR3 is TGCGCCAGCAGCTTTCCCCTGCGAAAAAGGTCCGGTAAGGTGACAGGGGAGTACCAAGAGACCCAGTACTTC. It translates to CASSFPLRKRSGKVTGEYQETQYF.

The table lists this clonotype with a count of one. V usage is TRBV6-2 or TRBV6-3 and J usage is TRBJ2-5; 7 bases align to TRBD1. Looked up from germline, CDR1 is MNHEY and CDR2 is SVGEGT. The CDR3 length is 15 residues. Unmatched junction bases numbered 10, after V lost 5 bases and J lost 4 bases. The CDR3 protein is CASSPLQGDGETQYF. DNA for the CDR3: TGTGCCAGCAGTCCACTCCAGGGGGATGGAGAGACCCAGTACTTC.

This chain uses TRBV7-9 with TRBJ2-5; D unclear. V was clipped by 3 bases and J by 4 bases, with 21 bases between them. Germline loops: CDR1 SEHNR, CDR2 FQNEAQ (reference sequence). CDR3 length: 17 amino acids. CDR3 amino acids: CASSFPFPYNKGETQYF. The CDR3 coding sequence is TGTGCCAGCAGCTTTCCCTTCCCTTACAACAAGGGAGAGACCCAGTACTTC.

Of note for this clonotype: The junction does not match germline at one end; this may be a read error. The V call is TRBV27, the J call TRBJ1-6; D is uncertain. The CDR3 runs 11 residues. CDR1 is MNHEY and CDR2 is SMNVEV in the germline V gene (reference sequence). CDR3 in amino acids: CASLYDSPLHF. Written as DNA, the CDR3 is TGTGCCAGCCTCTATGATTCACCCCTCCACTTT.

This clonotype was picked up one time. A read error may produce the germline difference seen at one junction end. V is TRBV6-2 or TRBV6-3 and J is TRBJ2-2; D is perhaps TRBD2 (6 bases). The CDR3 totals 15 residues. CDR1 is MNHEY and CDR2 is SVGEGT in the germline V gene. The DNA of the CDR3 is TGTGTCAGCAGTTACCCCCTAGCGTACACCGGGGAGCTGTTTTTT. This translates into CVSSYPLAYTGELFF.

The V call is TRBV12-5, the J call TRBJ2-1; no clear D. V lost 6 bases and J 0 bases, leaving 9 bases between the germline ends. Germline V gene sequence: CDR1 LGHNT, CDR2 FRNRAP. This CDR3 comprises 14 residues. CDR3 protein: CASGARNSYNEQFF. For the CDR3, the DNA is TGTGCTAGTGGAGCACGCAACTCCTACAATGAGCAGTTCTTC.

The CDR3 DNA reads as TGTGCCAGCACCAAACTAGCGGGGGGGTCCCCGGAGCAGTTCTTC. Encoded protein: CASTKLAGGSPEQFF. The chain couples TRBV6-2 or TRBV6-3 to TRBJ2-1, with 13 positions matching TRBD2. V shed 7 bases, J shed 10 bases, and the junction held 10 bases outside the gene matches. CDR1 MNHEY and CDR2 SVGEGT come from the germline V gene. CDR3 length equals 15 residues.

On this clonotype: At one boundary the junction diverges from the germline segment, which might be a read error. The rearrangement joins TRBV20-1 to TRBJ2-6; possibly TRBD1 for D (6 bases). Germline CDR1 DFQATT, CDR2 SNEGSKA (reference sequence). CDR3 length: 16 amino acids. The CDR3 DNA follows: TGCAGTGCTGGAGCCGCCAGTGGGTCAGGGGCCGACGTCCTGACTTTC. Translation gives CSAGAASGSGADVLTF.

The table lists this clonotype with a few counts. The rearrangement joins TRBV2 to TRBJ1-1; a possible D gene is TRBD1 (6 bases). V was clipped by 6 bases and J by 1 base, with 12 bases between them. This CDR3 has 14 residues. Germline loops: CDR1 SNHLY, CDR2 FYNNEI. The CDR3 bases are TGTGCCAGCAGAAGGACAGAGAGGAACACTGAAGCTTTCTTT. This encodes CASRRTERNTEAFF.

A few counts support this clonotype. The chain recombines TRBV28 with TRBJ2-1; 11 positions agree with TRBD2. The CDR3 totals 13 residues. With 3 bases clipped from V and 15 bases from J, the junction kept 7 bases outside the gene matches. The germline V gene has CDR1 MDHEN and CDR2 SYDVKM. CDR3 loop: CASSFTTSGIPFF. CDR3 nucleotide sequence: TGTGCCAGCAGTTTCACGACTAGCGGGATTCCGTTCTTC.

This chain joins TRBV20-1 and TRBJ2-5, with D possibly matching TRBD2 (7 bases). This CDR3 comprises 14 residues. The V end lost 5 bases, the J end lost 11 bases, and 24 bases lay between the germline ends. The V gene's germline CDR1 is DFQATT and CDR2 SNEGSKA (reference sequence). The CDR3 DNA is TGCAGTGCTTTCGGGGGGCTCTCCTACAATGAGCAGTACTTC. Translated, it gives CSAFGGLSYNEQYF.

A single count supports this clonotype. The gene calls are TRBV20-1 and TRBJ2-1, with 8 positions matching TRBD2. This CDR3 spans 14 amino acids. J was trimmed by 8 bases and V by 1 base; bases with no gene match: 7. Germline CDR1 DFQATT, CDR2 SNEGSKA (reference sequence). The CDR3 here is CSARGGISGDEQFF. The DNA for the CDR3 is TGCAGTGCTAGAGGAGGAATTAGCGGGGATGAGCAGTTCTTC.